The present T cell receptor (beta chain) was sequenced within a study of T cells in Graves' hyperthyroidism and ophthalmopathy. Ophthalmopathy cases scored 3 or more on the Clinical Activity Score and 4 or more on NOSPECS grade, with duration below 3 months. Researchers barred patients who had uncontrolled infection, other autoimmune disease, pregnancy or lactation. In this sample, this clonotype turned up a few times. Researchers amplified the TCR beta CDR3 regions from RNA transcripts. The primer set for the first-round RT-PCR of the TCR CDR3 was HTBI. One entry per CDR3 protein results from TCRdb running MiXCR on the multiplex PCR reads. This sample yields fewer than 750,000 distinct CDR3 sequences, of which approximately 14% are seen a single time; approximately 4.2% belongs to the top ten. Germline V lookup: CDR1 MDHEN, CDR2 SYDVKM. Trimming removed 4 bases from V and 9 bases from J, with 13 bases in between. The CDR3 totals 13 residues.

The genes are TRBV28 and TRBJ1-5; D not resolved. The specimen sequenced was blood. The receptor's source is a middle-aged woman with Graves' ophthalmopathy. The CDR3 DNA sequence: TGTGCCAGCAGTTCCCCCCCGTCGTGGCCCCAGCATTTT. Its protein product is CASSSPPSWPQHF.